The 8 T cell receptor beta chains below were found in one sample sequenced in a study of T cells after yellow fever vaccination (dated by TCRdb to the late 2010s). The label giving this sample's treatment or condition can be read as: live attenuated yellow fever vaccine strain. Library generation was performed with 5' RACE. The reads were generated on an Illumina NovaSeq 6000. Through fastp at Q25 and MiXCR, TCRdb rebuilt clones from the public reads, retaining in-frame beta chains. Each CDR3 protein appears once, grouped with its most common genes and DNA. Present in this sample are approximately 250,000 distinct CDR3 sequences, more than 3.5% of which were seen just once. Of the sample, 19% is held by the ten largest clones. Sequencing was performed on PBMCs, taken 15 days after the yellow fever booster vaccination. The receptors originated from a man younger than 35 who received the YFV17D yellow fever vaccine.

This clonotype was found many times. The V and J genes are TRBV30 and TRBJ2-3; 9 bases map to TRBD2. V trimming: 0 bases; J trimming: 2 bases; junction bases outside the gene matches: 6. This CDR3 spans 16 amino acids. Germline V gene sequence: CDR1 GTSNPN, CDR2 SVGIG (reference sequence). The CDR3 loop is CAWSVGLAGFTDTQYF. Here the CDR3 DNA reads TGTGCCTGGAGTGTCGGTCTAGCGGGGTTCACAGATACGCAGTATTTT.

This clonotype was recorded at least ten times. V and J are TRBV12-3 or TRBV12-4 and TRBJ1-1; D gene uncertain. Trimming left V 4 bases short and J 1 base short, with 7 bases between. The CDR3 is made up of 13 amino acids. CDR3 region: CASSSEENTEAFF. CDR3 DNA sequence: TGTGCCAGCAGTTCAGAGGAGAACACTGAAGCTTTCTTT.

This clonotype was seen at least ten times. The V call is TRBV6-2 or TRBV6-3, the J call TRBJ2-1; D may be TRBD1 (8 bases). The germline gives CDR1 MNHEY, CDR2 SVGEGT. This CDR3 contains 15 residues. Trimming left V 5 bases short and J 3 bases short, with 14 bases between. The CDR3 bases are TGTGCCAGCAGTAGAACAGGGGGGGACTACAATGAGCAGTTCTTC. Translated, it gives CASSRTGGDYNEQFF.

This clonotype was detected many times. CDR3 DNA: TGTGCCAGCAGCTTCTTCGCGACTAGCGGGGGATACGAGCAGTACTTC. It specifies CASSFFATSGGYEQYF. The rearrangement joins TRBV12-3 or TRBV12-4 to TRBJ2-7; 12 bases are shared with TRBD2. With V trimmed by 6 bases and J by 4 bases, 10 bases remained unmatched. The CDR3 is made up of 16 amino acids.

This clonotype has ten or more counts. The genes are TRBV7-2 and TRBJ1-2; 10 bases agree with TRBD1. J was trimmed by 6 bases and V by 3 bases; bases with no gene match: 4. CDR1 is SGHTA and CDR2 is FQGNSA in the germline V gene. This CDR3 is 14 amino acids long. CDR3 coding DNA: TGTGCCAGCAGCTTCGCCGGGACAGGGGATGGCTACACCTTC. Translated: CASSFAGTGDGYTF.

This clonotype showed up many times. This chain links TRBV5-1 with TRBJ2-2, with 11 bases identical to TRBD1. V trimming: 2 bases; J trimming: 6 bases; junction bases outside the gene matches: 3. Per the germline V gene, CDR1 is SGHRS and CDR2 is YFSETQ. This CDR3 spans 15 amino acids. The CDR3 is CASSFGTGGPGELFF. The CDR3 DNA is TGCGCCAGCAGCTTCGGGACAGGGGGACCCGGGGAGCTGTTTTTT. The full variable domain, rest sourced from reference TRBV5-1 and TRBJ2-2, is KAGVTQTPRYLIKTRGQQVTLSCSPISGHRSVSWYQQTPGQGLQFLFEYFSETQRNKGNFPGRFSGRQFSNSRSEMNVSTLELGDSALYLCASSFGTGGPGELFFGEGSRLTVL.

The chain uses TRBV5-4 and TRBJ2-3, with D tentatively TRBD2 (7 bases). This CDR3 region has 18 residues. Germline CDR1 reads SGHNT; CDR2 reads YYREEE (reference sequence). V dropped 1 base and J dropped 11 bases, with 29 bases sitting between them. The CDR3 region has the DNA TGTGCCAGCAGCTTGAAGCGGGCGATCGGGGGGCCCCTGAGGGGGCAGTATTTT. Translated, it gives CASSLKRAIGGPLRGQYF.

This clonotype was counted ten times or more. The chain combines TRBV7-9 with TRBJ2-7, with a weak D call TRBD1 (5 bases). Trimming cost V 1 base and J 0 bases, with 10 bases left between them. Per germline, CDR1 SEHNR and CDR2 FQNEAQ (reference sequence). CDR3 size: 15 residues. In DNA form, the CDR3 reads TGTGCCAGCAGCTTAGGGCAGGGAAGCTCCTACGAGCAGTACGTC. Amino acids: CASSLGQGSSYEQYV.